This TCR beta chain originates from a study of T-cell reconstitution after alpha-beta-depleted transplantation in children. The library targeted TCRbeta and was prepared with unique molecular identifiers. TCRdb processed the PCR reads anew with MiXCR; each CDR3 protein has one entry. Among approximately 800,000 distinct CDR3 sequences listed, under 20% were seen once. The starting material was PBMCs, mostly from graft donor cells, obtained 360 days after TCRalphabeta/CD19-depleted stem cell transplant. This clonotype was obtained from a male patient between 5 and 17 years old who had a stem cell transplant for acute lymphoblastic leukemia, so the T cells may come from the graft donor.

This chain's CDR3 is CASSLVHRERTDTQYF. The CDR3 region has the DNA TGTGCCAGCAGCTTGGTCCACAGGGAGCGCACAGATACGCAGTATTTT. The chain carries TRBV7-9 and TRBJ2-3, with TRBD1 as a possible D gene (6 bases). The CDR3 consists of 16 residues. The V and J ends lost 3 bases and 1 base respectively, with 14 bases between them. Germline CDR1 reads SEHNR; CDR2 reads FQNEAQ (reference sequence).